The 14 T cell receptor beta chains presented below share a single source sample, sequenced in a study of CD8+CD57+ T cells in acquired aplastic anemia (dated by TCRdb to the late 2010s). Data came from an Illumina HiSeq 2000. Genomic DNA was used as template for profiling of TCR beta VDJ combinations and CDR3 sequences. In-frame beta chains were kept once TCRdb had trimmed the public reads at Q25 with fastp and called clones with MiXCR. Rows merge per CDR3 protein into single entries with the most common DNA and genes. Here the sample has approximately 160,000 distinct CDR3 sequences; just under 45% occur a single time. 0.85% to 1.3% of the sample is in the top ten clones. What was sequenced was sorted CD4+, CD8+, or CD8+CD57+ T cells (not recorded which) from PBMCs. The receptors were gathered from a human donor in good health.

The chain joins TRBV2 to TRBJ1-1; D gene uncertain. With 3 bases removed from V and 3 bases from J, the gap between germline ends came to 11 bases. Germline-derived CDR1 and CDR2 are SNHLY and FYNNEI. This CDR3 has 14 residues. The CDR3 protein is CASSDGVEDTEAFF. The CDR3 DNA follows: TGTGCCAGCAGTGACGGGGTAGAGGACACTGAAGCTTTCTTT.

The gene calls are TRBV19 and TRBJ1-1; TRBD1 agrees at 7 bases. V shed 1 base, J shed 5 bases, and the junction held 7 bases outside the gene matches. Germline CDR1 reads LNHDA; CDR2 reads SQIVND (reference sequence). The CDR3 loop spans 15 amino acids. As DNA, the CDR3 is TGTGCCAGTAGTATAGGGAGGGGGCGGAGGACTGAAGCTTTCTTT. Translated: CASSIGRGRRTEAFF.

This clonotype occurred many times. This sequence joins TRBV19 and TRBJ1-5; possibly TRBD1 for D (6 bases). The ends were cut back, 5 bases at V and 2 bases at J, with 16 bases in the middle. The germline gives CDR1 LNHDA, CDR2 SQIVND (reference sequence). This CDR3 is built from 16 residues. CDR3 bases: TGTGCCAGTAGTGCCTCTTCAGGGGTGGGCAATCAGCCCCAGCATTTT. Its protein product is CASSASSGVGNQPQHF.

J is TRBJ1-4 and V is TRBV7-6, with D unresolved. CDR1 is SGHVS, CDR2 FNYEAQ, per germline. V lost 5 bases to trimming and J lost 8 bases, with 15 bases between them. This CDR3 contains 14 residues. The CDR3 is CASSALEGGEKLFF. Written as DNA, the CDR3 is TGTGCCAGCAGCGCCCTCGAGGGAGGCGAAAAACTGTTTTTT.

This clonotype was counted many times. The chain carries TRBV20-1 and TRBJ2-3, with D possibly matching TRBD2 (5 bases). The germline CDR1 and CDR2 sequences are DFQATT and SNEGSKA (reference sequence). V gave up 2 bases and J gave up 0 bases, with 12 bases separating them. This CDR3 has 15 residues. CDR3: CSARFRRTSTDTQYF. The CDR3 bases are TGCAGTGCTAGATTTAGGAGGACTAGCACAGATACGCAGTATTTT.

This clonotype was detected a few times. This chain links TRBV3-1 with TRBJ1-1; unclear D gene. V was trimmed by 2 bases and J by 2 bases, leaving 9 bases between them. The CDR3 is made up of 14 amino acids. Germline assignment: CDR1 LGHDT and CDR2 YNNKEL (reference sequence). The chain's CDR3 is CASSQMLGNTEAFF. DNA of the CDR3: TGTGCCAGCAGCCAAATGTTGGGAAACACTGAAGCTTTCTTT.

The genes are TRBV9 and TRBJ2-5; 8 bases fit TRBD1. Germline lookup yields CDR1 SGDLS and CDR2 YYNGEE. V lost 4 bases to trimming and J lost 5 bases; unmatched junction nucleotides: 10. This CDR3 has 15 residues. The CDR3 coding sequence is TGTGCCAGCAGCCCTCTCGGACAGGGTGGGGAGACCCAGTACTTC. Residues: CASSPLGQGGETQYF.

This clonotype was counted ten times or more. The chain employs TRBV7-3 and TRBJ2-2; the match to TRBD2 covers 10 bases. The germline CDR1 and CDR2 sequences are SGHTA and FQGTGA. The V and J ends lost 1 base and 4 bases, in that order; junction bases with no gene match: 3. The length of the CDR3 is 16 residues. DNA for the CDR3: TGTGCCAGCAGCTTAATGGCTAGCGGGGGCACCGGGGAGCTGTTTTTT. The encoded protein is CASSLMASGGTGELFF.

The chain has TRBV20-1 and TRBJ1-1, with TRBD1 matching over 11 bases. Per the germline V gene, CDR1 is DFQATT and CDR2 is SNEGSKA (reference sequence). CDR3 length: 16 residues. V gave up 2 bases and J gave up 1 base; unmatched junction bases: 6. CDR3: CSARSGDRGGNTEAFF. Written as DNA, the CDR3 is TGCAGTGCTAGATCCGGGGACAGGGGGGGGAACACTGAAGCTTTCTTT.

This chain connects TRBV5-4 to TRBJ1-6, with D tentatively TRBD1 (6 bases). V shed 1 base and J shed 9 bases, with 17 bases lying between them. The CDR3 totals 16 residues. The V gene's germline CDR1 is SGHNT and CDR2 YYREEE (reference sequence). The CDR3 DNA sequence: TGTGCCAGCAGCTTGAGAGGGAACAGGGTCGGTTCACCCCTCCACTTT. Translated: CASSLRGNRVGSPLHF.

V gene TRBV20-1 combines with J gene TRBJ1-6; a weak D match, TRBD1 (5 bases). V lost 7 bases, J lost 6 bases, and 13 bases lay in between. Looked up from germline, CDR1 is DFQATT and CDR2 is SNEGSKA (reference sequence). There are 13 residues in the CDR3. CDR3 in DNA: TGCAGTGTCGCGGGACTAGTTAATTCACCCCTCCACTTT. Protein product: CSVAGLVNSPLHF.

This clonotype was observed at least ten times. This rearrangement joins TRBV5-1 to TRBJ1-2; D perhaps matches TRBD1 (6 bases). The length of the CDR3 is 16 residues. With 4 bases removed from V and 4 bases from J, the gap between germline ends came to 20 bases. The germline gives CDR1 SGHRS, CDR2 YFSETQ. The DNA of the CDR3 is TGCGCCAGCAGCCCGAGCTTTACAGGGTTGGGCTATGGCTACACCTTC. It is translated as CASSPSFTGLGYGYTF.

V is TRBV11-2 and J is TRBJ2-3; TRBD2 might be the D (6 bases). Germline CDR1 reads SGHAT; CDR2 reads FQNNGV. This CDR3 spans 16 amino acids. Trimming pared 2 bases from V and 2 bases from J, leaving 14 bases between. CDR3 residues: CASSLKMGGSTDTQYF. The CDR3 nucleotides read TGTGCCAGCAGCTTAAAAATGGGGGGTTCCACAGATACGCAGTATTTT.

The V call is TRBV19, the J call TRBJ1-2, with D possibly TRBD1 on 5 matching bases. The CDR3 has 13 amino acids. V lost 7 bases, J lost 5 bases, and 14 bases lay in between. The V gene's germline CDR1 is LNHDA and CDR2 SQIVND (reference sequence). The CDR3 nucleotides are TGTGCCAGTAATCCGGGACGGAGTTATGGCTACACCTTC. Translation: CASNPGRSYGYTF. The full variable domain, completed using reference TRBV19 and TRBJ1-2, is DGGITQSPKYLFRKEGQNVTLSCEQNLNHDAMYWYRQDPGQGLRLIYYSQIVNDFQKGDIAEGYSVSREKKESFPLTVTSAQKNPTAFYLCASNPGRSYGYTFGSGTRLTVV.